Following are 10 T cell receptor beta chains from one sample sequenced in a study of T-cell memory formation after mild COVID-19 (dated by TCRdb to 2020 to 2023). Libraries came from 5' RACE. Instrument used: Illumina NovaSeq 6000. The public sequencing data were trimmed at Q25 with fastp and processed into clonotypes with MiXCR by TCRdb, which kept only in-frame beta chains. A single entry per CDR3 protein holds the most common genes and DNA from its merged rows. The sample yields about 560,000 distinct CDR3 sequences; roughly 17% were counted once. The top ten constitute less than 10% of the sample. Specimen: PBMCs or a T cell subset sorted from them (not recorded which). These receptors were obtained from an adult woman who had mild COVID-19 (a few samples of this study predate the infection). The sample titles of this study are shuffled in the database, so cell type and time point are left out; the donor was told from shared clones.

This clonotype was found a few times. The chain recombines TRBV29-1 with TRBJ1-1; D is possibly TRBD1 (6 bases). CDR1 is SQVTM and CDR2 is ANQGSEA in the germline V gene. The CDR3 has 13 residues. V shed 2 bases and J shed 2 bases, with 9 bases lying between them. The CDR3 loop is CSVEQGTNTEAFF. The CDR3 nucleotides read TGCAGCGTTGAACAGGGGACTAACACTGAAGCTTTCTTT.

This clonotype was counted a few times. CDR3 bases: TGTGCCAGCAGTATCCGACAGGGAGGGACTAGCGGGAGGGCCAATGAGCAGTTCTTC. Protein product: CASSIRQGGTSGRANEQFF. This chain uses TRBV12-3 or TRBV12-4 with TRBJ2-1; 16 bases are a match to TRBD2. V shed 5 bases, J shed 6 bases, and the junction held 13 bases outside the gene matches. The CDR3 length is 19 residues.

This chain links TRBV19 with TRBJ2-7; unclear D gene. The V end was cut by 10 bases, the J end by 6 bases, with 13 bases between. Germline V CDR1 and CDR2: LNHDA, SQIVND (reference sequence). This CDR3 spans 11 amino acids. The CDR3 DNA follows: TGTGCCACCTCGGTTGGCTTCGAGCAGTACTTC. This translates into CATSVGFEQYF. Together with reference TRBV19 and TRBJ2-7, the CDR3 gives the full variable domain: DGGITQSPKYLFRKEGQNVTLSCEQNLNHDAMYWYRQDPGQGLRLIYYSQIVNDFQKGDIAEGYSVSREKKESFPLTVTSAQKNPTAFYLCATSVGFEQYFGPGTRLTVT.

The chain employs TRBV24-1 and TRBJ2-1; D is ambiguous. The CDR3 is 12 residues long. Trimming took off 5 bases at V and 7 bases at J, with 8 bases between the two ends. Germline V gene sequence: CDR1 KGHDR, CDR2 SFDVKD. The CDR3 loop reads CATSVLGNEQFF. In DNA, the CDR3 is TGTGCCACCAGTGTCTTGGGGAATGAGCAGTTCTTC.

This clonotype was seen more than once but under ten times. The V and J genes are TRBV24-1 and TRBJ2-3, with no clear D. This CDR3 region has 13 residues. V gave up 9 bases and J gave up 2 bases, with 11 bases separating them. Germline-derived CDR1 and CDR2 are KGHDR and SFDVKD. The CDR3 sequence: CATGSPSTDTQYF. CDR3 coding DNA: TGTGCCACCGGTAGCCCTTCCACAGATACGCAGTATTTT.

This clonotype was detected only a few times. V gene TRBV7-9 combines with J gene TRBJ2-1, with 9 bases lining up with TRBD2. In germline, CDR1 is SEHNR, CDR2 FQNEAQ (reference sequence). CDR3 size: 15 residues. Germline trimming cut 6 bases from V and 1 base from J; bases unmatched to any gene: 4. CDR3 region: CASSLSGRSYNEQFF. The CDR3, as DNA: TGTGCCAGCAGTCTCAGCGGGAGGTCCTACAATGAGCAGTTCTTC.

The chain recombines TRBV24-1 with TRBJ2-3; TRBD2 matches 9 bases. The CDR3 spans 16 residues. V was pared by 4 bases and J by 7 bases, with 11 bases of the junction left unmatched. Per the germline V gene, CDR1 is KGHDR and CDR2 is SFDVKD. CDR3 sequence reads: CATSEPAGGPSHTQYF. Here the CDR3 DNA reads TGTGCCACCAGTGAACCAGCGGGGGGTCCCTCCCATACGCAGTATTTT.

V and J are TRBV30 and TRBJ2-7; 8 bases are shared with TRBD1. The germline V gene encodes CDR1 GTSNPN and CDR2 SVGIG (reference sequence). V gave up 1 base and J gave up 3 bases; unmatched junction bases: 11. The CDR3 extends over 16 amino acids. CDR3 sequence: CAWSDARGQAFYEQYF. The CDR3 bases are TGTGCCTGGAGTGACGCCAGGGGACAGGCCTTCTACGAGCAGTACTTC.

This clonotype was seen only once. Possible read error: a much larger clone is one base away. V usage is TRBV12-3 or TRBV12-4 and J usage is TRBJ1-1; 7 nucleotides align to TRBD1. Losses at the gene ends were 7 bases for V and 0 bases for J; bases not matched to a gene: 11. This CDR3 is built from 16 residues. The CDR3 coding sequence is TGTGCCAGCATCCCTCGGACAGGAATATTGAACACTGAAGCTTTCTTT. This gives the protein CASIPRTGILNTEAFF.

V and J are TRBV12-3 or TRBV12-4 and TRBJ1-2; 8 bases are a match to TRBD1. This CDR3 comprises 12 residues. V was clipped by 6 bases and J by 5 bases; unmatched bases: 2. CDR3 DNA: TGTGCCAGCAGCTGGACAGGGTATGGCTACACCTTC. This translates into CASSWTGYGYTF.